The next 28 T cell receptor beta chains were all read from a single sample in a study of blood T cell repertoires in COVID-19 (dated by TCRdb to 2018 to 2020). Libraries were built with the immunoSEQ multiplex PCR assay. TCRdb re-hosts the immuneACCESS table, in-frame sequences only. Its copies lack some clones; in the studies checked, an unresolved V gene accounts for under half of them, and the cause for the rest is not known. For this sample there are tens of thousands of clones; around 84% appear just once. The ten biggest clones cover 4.4% of the sample. Material for sequencing was peripheral blood. These receptors were collected from a man aged 50 or older with active COVID-19.

Regarding this clone: The sample contains more than one DNA sequence encoding this CDR3. The V call is TRBV6-2 or TRBV6-3, the J call TRBJ1-1, with 7 positions matching TRBD1. V lost 2 bases to trimming and J lost 4 bases; unmatched junction nucleotides: 4. CDR3 length: 14 amino acids. Germline CDR1 and CDR2: MNHEY and SVGEGT. The CDR3 is CASSYSAGGTEAFF. In DNA, the CDR3 is TGTGCCAGCAGTTACAGTGCAGGGGGCACTGAAGCTTTCTTT.

The chain couples TRBV9 to TRBJ2-7; tentative D call: TRBD1 (5 bases). Germline V gene lookup returns CDR1 SGDLS and CDR2 YYNGEE. CDR3 length: 13 residues. V was clipped by 0 bases and J by 6 bases, with 10 bases between them. This CDR3 reads CASSVGQGAEQYF. CDR3 nucleotide sequence: TGTGCCAGCAGCGTAGGTCAAGGGGCCGAGCAGTACTTC.

The chain has TRBV27 and TRBJ2-2; the D is unclear. The CDR3 has 15 amino acids. V was trimmed by 5 bases and J by 1 base, leaving 11 bases between them. CDR1 is MNHEY and CDR2 is SMNVEV in the germline V gene (reference sequence). The CDR3 loop reads CASSLRHGNTGELFF. CDR3 bases: TGTGCCAGCAGTCTTCGACACGGGAACACCGGGGAGCTGTTTTTT.

This clone appeared once. The chain employs TRBV18 and TRBJ1-1; 11 bases are shared with TRBD1. The germline V gene has CDR1 KGHSH and CDR2 LQKENI. The CDR3 is made up of 15 amino acids. The V segment lost 0 bases and the J segment 4 bases; nucleotides outside the gene matches: 1. DNA for the CDR3: TGTGCCAGCTCACCACCGGGACAGGGGGGCACTGAAGCTTTCTTT. Protein product: CASSPPGQGGTEAFF.

The J gene is TRBJ2-7, the V gene TRBV24-1, with TRBD1 matching over 12 bases. Looked up from germline, CDR1 is KGHDR and CDR2 is SFDVKD. V lost 10 bases to trimming and J lost 0 bases; unmatched junction nucleotides: 21. The CDR3 has 20 residues. The CDR3 sequence is CATSPFRDRGPDYSSYEQYF. DNA of the CDR3: TGTGCCACGAGTCCTTTTAGGGACAGGGGGCCTGATTATAGCTCCTACGAGCAGTACTTC.

This clone has just a few counts. The chain joins TRBV4-1 to TRBJ1-2; D may be TRBD1 (5 bases). Germline CDR1 reads MGHRA; CDR2 reads YSYEKL. V shed 2 bases and J shed 2 bases, with 12 bases lying between them. The CDR3 consists of 15 residues. The CDR3: CASSQPSGGNYGYTF. For the CDR3, the DNA is TGCGCCAGCAGCCAACCCTCCGGGGGGAACTATGGCTACACCTTC.

The chain combines TRBV19 with TRBJ1-5, with D maybe TRBD1 (6 bases). In germline, CDR1 is LNHDA, CDR2 SQIVND (reference sequence). V dropped 5 bases and J dropped 4 bases, with 12 bases sitting between them. CDR3 length: 14 residues. The CDR3 region has the DNA TGTGCCAGTAGTCAACAGGGTCCTAATCAGCCCCAGCATTTT. The encoded protein is CASSQQGPNQPQHF.

The chain combines TRBV6-5 with TRBJ2-7; D may be TRBD1 (5 bases). The germline V gene has CDR1 MNHEY and CDR2 SVGAGI. The CDR3 covers 12 residues. Trimming removed 6 bases from V and 7 bases from J, with 13 bases in between. This CDR3 is CASSLNYREQYF. CDR3 in DNA: TGTGCCAGCAGCCTGAACTACAGGGAGCAGTACTTC.

The V and J genes are TRBV2 and TRBJ1-6; 9 bases align to TRBD1. V shed 4 bases and J 3 bases; nucleotides not matched to a gene: 7. Germline lookup yields CDR1 SNHLY and CDR2 FYNNEI. CDR3 length: 17 amino acids. CDR3 DNA: TGTGCCAGCAGTGGGGACAGGGAAATGATCTATAATTCACCCCTCCACTTT. Translating it yields CASSGDREMIYNSPLHF. Using reference TRBV2 and TRBJ1-6 for the parts outside the CDR3, the full variable domain is EPEVTQTPSHQVTQMGQEVILRCVPISNHLYFYWYRQILGQKVEFLVSFYNNEISEKSEIFDDQFSVERPDGSNFTLKIRSTKLEDSAMYFCASSGDREMIYNSPLHFGNGTRLTVT.

V is TRBV5-4 and J is TRBJ2-5, with D tentatively TRBD1 (6 bases). Trimming cost V 0 bases and J 5 bases, with 14 bases left between them. Germline-derived CDR1 and CDR2 are SGHNT and YYREEE (reference sequence). This CDR3 is 15 amino acids long. CDR3: CASSLEVGTLETQYF. The CDR3 DNA follows: TGTGCCAGCAGCTTGGAGGTGGGGACACTGGAGACCCAGTACTTC.

V gene TRBV6-2 or TRBV6-3 combines with J gene TRBJ2-7; D remains ambiguous. This CDR3 region has 13 residues. V was clipped by 6 bases and J by 0 bases, with 9 bases between them. Germline V CDR1 and CDR2: MNHEY, SVGEGT. The CDR3 DNA is TGTGCCAGCAGCCCCGACATCTCCTACGAGCAGTACTTC. This codes for CASSPDISYEQYF.

This clone was counted only a few times. V usage is TRBV5-6 and J usage is TRBJ1-4; 7 bases map to TRBD1. The V and J ends lost 3 bases and 7 bases, in that order; junction bases with no gene match: 3. Germline CDR1 reads SGHDT; CDR2 reads YYEEEE. The CDR3 covers 13 residues. This chain's CDR3 is CASSSQGREKLFF. The CDR3 DNA reads as TGTGCCAGCAGCTCACAGGGGCGTGAAAAACTGTTTTTT.

The chain joins TRBV3-1 (or the pseudogene TRBV3-2) to TRBJ2-4, with D maybe TRBD1 (6 bases). Germline loops: CDR1 LGHDT, CDR2 YNNKEL (reference sequence). V was clipped by 6 bases and J by 4 bases, with 19 bases between them. The CDR3 totals 16 residues. CDR3 DNA sequence: TGTGCCAGCAGATCCACGGACAGTGACCAAAAAAACATTCAGTACTTC. It yields the protein CASRSTDSDQKNIQYF.

This clone was recorded a few times. V gene TRBV7-9 combines with J gene TRBJ2-2; D might be TRBD2 (6 bases). CDR1 is SEHNR and CDR2 is FQNEAQ in the germline V gene (reference sequence). V dropped 8 bases and J dropped 5 bases, with 15 bases sitting between them. The CDR3 consists of 14 residues. The CDR3 sequence: CASGQGTETGELFF. For the CDR3, the DNA is TGTGCCAGCGGACAAGGGACTGAGACCGGGGAGCTGTTTTTT.

In this sample, this clone turned up a few times. The chain has TRBV4-1 and TRBJ1-4; 7 nucleotides line up with TRBD1. CDR1 MGHRA and CDR2 YSYEKL come from the germline V gene. Losses at the gene ends were 4 bases for V and 7 bases for J; bases not matched to a gene: 9. The CDR3 has 15 residues. This CDR3 reads CASSRADRRTEKLFF. The DNA for the CDR3 is TGCGCCAGCAGCCGCGCGGACAGGCGAACTGAAAAACTGTTTTTT.

The chain couples TRBV28 to TRBJ1-5, with 7 bases fitting TRBD1. The CDR3 runs 16 residues. CDR1 MDHEN and CDR2 SYDVKM come from the germline V gene. Trimming removed 6 bases from V and 4 bases from J; junction bases left unmatched: 12. CDR3 sequence reads: CASRSSTGAGNQPQHF. In DNA form, the CDR3 reads TGTGCCAGCAGATCTTCCACAGGGGCCGGGAATCAGCCCCAGCATTTT.

This clone was counted a single time. The chain joins TRBV4-1 to TRBJ2-6, with D uncertain. CDR3 length: 15 amino acids. Germline values: CDR1 MGHRA, CDR2 YSYEKL. Trimming removed 4 bases from V and 0 bases from J, with 7 bases in between. The CDR3 here is CASSPGHSGANVLTF. The CDR3, as DNA: TGCGCCAGCAGCCCAGGCCACTCTGGGGCCAACGTCCTGACTTTC.

This chain uses TRBV19 with TRBJ2-2; 9 bases match TRBD1. V lost 5 bases, J lost 3 bases, and 13 bases stayed unmatched. The CDR3 length is 18 residues. Germline assignment: CDR1 LNHDA and CDR2 SQIVND (reference sequence). For the CDR3, the DNA is TGTGCCAGTAGTTCGGGGGACAGGGAATTGGGGGACACCGGGGAGCTGTTTTTT. Amino acids: CASSSGDRELGDTGELFF.

The V and J genes are TRBV3-1 (or the pseudogene TRBV3-2) and TRBJ1-2; 7 positions match TRBD1. V was clipped by 4 bases and J by 7 bases; unmatched bases: 6. Germline assignment: CDR1 LGHDT and CDR2 YNNKEL (reference sequence). CDR3 length: 13 amino acids. The CDR3 sequence: CASSRGDRVGYTF. In nucleotides, the CDR3 is TGTGCCAGCAGCCGAGGTGACAGGGTTGGCTACACCTTC.

V is TRBV6-5 and J is TRBJ1-2, with D possibly being TRBD1 (5 bases). Deletions cut 4 bases from V and 0 bases from J, with 12 bases between. This CDR3 region has 15 residues. In germline, CDR1 is MNHEY, CDR2 SVGAGI. The CDR3 DNA reads TGTGCCAGCAGTTTAACAGGTCTAGCTAACTATGGCTACACCTTC. It is translated as CASSLTGLANYGYTF.

V is TRBV18 and J is TRBJ2-3, with TRBD2 as a possible D gene (6 bases). Germline lookup yields CDR1 KGHSH and CDR2 LQKENI. Trimming took off 3 bases at V and 0 bases at J, with 10 bases between the two ends. The CDR3 runs to 15 residues. The CDR3: CASSPRGTSTDTQYF. The DNA for the CDR3 is TGTGCCAGCTCACCCCGGGGGACTAGCACAGATACGCAGTATTTT.

V gene TRBV10-3 combines with J gene TRBJ2-3; 10 bases align to TRBD1. This CDR3 contains 20 residues. The J segment lost 1 base and the V segment lost 2 bases, leaving 15 bases of the junction unmatched. Per the germline V gene, CDR1 is ENHRY and CDR2 is SYGVKD. The CDR3: CAISERYSGTGERGTDTQYF. The CDR3 region has the DNA TGTGCCATCAGTGAGCGCTACTCCGGGACAGGGGAGAGGGGCACAGATACGCAGTATTTT.

V is TRBV12-3 or TRBV12-4 and J is TRBJ2-5; D perhaps matches TRBD2 (6 bases). V was clipped by 6 bases and J by 2 bases, with 10 bases between them. The CDR3 is made up of 13 amino acids. CDR3 protein: CASSIRGQETQYF. CDR3 DNA: TGTGCCAGCAGCATCCGGGGGCAAGAGACCCAGTACTTC.

The genes are TRBV6-5 and TRBJ1-5; 9 bases align to TRBD1. Germline V gives CDR1 MNHEY, CDR2 SVGAGI. The CDR3 has 15 residues. Unmatched junction bases numbered 10, after V lost 6 bases and J lost 7 bases. CDR3 nucleotide sequence: TGTGCCAGCAGGTACGGGACAGGGATAGGACAGCCCCAGCATTTT. Residues: CASRYGTGIGQPQHF.

The count of this clone is one. V gene TRBV9 combines with J gene TRBJ2-1; 7 bases agree with TRBD1. V gave up 4 bases and J gave up 5 bases; unmatched junction bases: 3. In germline, CDR1 is SGDLS, CDR2 YYNGEE. There are 13 residues in the CDR3. The CDR3: CASSHQGDNEQFF. The CDR3 region has the DNA TGTGCCAGCAGCCACCAGGGGGACAATGAGCAGTTCTTC. Full variable domain (remainder filled in from reference TRBV9 and TRBJ2-1): DSGVTQTPKHLITATGQRVTLRCSPRSGDLSVYWYQQSLDQGLQFLIQYYNGEERAKGNILERFSAQQFPDLHSELNLSSLELGDSALYFCASSHQGDNEQFFGPGTRLTVL.

CDR3 region: CASSSDGTYGYTF. CDR3 DNA sequence: TGTGCCAGCAGTTCCGACGGGACTTATGGCTACACCTTC. The rearrangement links TRBV12-3 or TRBV12-4 to TRBJ1-2, with D maybe TRBD1 (5 bases). CDR3 length equals 13 residues. Trimming pared 4 bases from V and 5 bases from J, leaving 11 bases between.

This sequence joins TRBV19 and TRBJ1-3; D is undetermined. The CDR3 runs 14 residues. CDR1 and CDR2 (germline): LNHDA, SQIVND (reference sequence). Trimming stripped 5 bases from V and 2 bases from J, with 10 bases between. The CDR3: CASSPSLTGNTIYF. The CDR3 DNA is TGTGCCAGTAGTCCCTCGTTAACTGGAAACACCATATATTTT.

The chain uses TRBV5-1 and TRBJ2-5; possible D gene TRBD1, 6 bases. There are 14 residues in the CDR3. Germline loops: CDR1 SGHRS, CDR2 YFSETQ. V was pared by 4 bases and J by 2 bases, with 12 bases between. In DNA, the CDR3 is TGCGCCAGCAGCCAACAGGGTGCGCAAGAGACCCAGTACTTC. This gives the protein CASSQQGAQETQYF.